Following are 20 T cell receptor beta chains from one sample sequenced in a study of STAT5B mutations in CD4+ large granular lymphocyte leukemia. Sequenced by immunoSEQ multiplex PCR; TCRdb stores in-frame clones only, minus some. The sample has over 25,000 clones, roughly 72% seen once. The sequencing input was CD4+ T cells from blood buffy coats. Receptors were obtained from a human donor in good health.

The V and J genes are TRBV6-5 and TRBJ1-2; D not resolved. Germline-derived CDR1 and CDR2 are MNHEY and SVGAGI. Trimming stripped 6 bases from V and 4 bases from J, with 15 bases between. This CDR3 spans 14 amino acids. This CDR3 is CASRSGAASYGYTF. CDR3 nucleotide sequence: TGTGCCAGCAGGTCAGGAGCAGCCAGCTATGGCTACACCTTC.

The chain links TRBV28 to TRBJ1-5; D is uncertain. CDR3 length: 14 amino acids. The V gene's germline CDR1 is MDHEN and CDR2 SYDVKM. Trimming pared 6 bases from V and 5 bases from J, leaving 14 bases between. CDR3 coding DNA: TGTGCCAGCAGCTTCAACTGGAGGGATCAGCCCCAGCATTTT. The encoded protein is CASSFNWRDQPQHF.

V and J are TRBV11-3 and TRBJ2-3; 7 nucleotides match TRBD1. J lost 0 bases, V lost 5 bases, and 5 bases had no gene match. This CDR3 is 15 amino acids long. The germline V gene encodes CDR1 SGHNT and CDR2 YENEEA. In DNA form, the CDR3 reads TGTGCCAGCAGCCGGGGACAGAAGAGCACAGATACGCAGTATTTT. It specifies CASSRGQKSTDTQYF.

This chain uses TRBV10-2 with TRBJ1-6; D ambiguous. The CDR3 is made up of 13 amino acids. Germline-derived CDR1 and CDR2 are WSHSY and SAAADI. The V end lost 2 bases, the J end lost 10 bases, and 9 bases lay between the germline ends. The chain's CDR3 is CASSEGSGSPLHF. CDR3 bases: TGCGCCAGCAGTGAGGGCAGTGGGTCACCCCTCCACTTT.

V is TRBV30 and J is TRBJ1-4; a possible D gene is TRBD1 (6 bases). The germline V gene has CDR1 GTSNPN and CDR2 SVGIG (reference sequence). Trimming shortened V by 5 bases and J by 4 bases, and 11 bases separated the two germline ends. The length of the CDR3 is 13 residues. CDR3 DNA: TGTGCCTGGGCAGACAGGCTTAATGAAAAACTGTTTTTT. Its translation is CAWADRLNEKLFF.

The CDR3 DNA follows: TGTGCCAGCAGCTTAGAGCGAGACCCAGCCTACAATGAGCAGTTCTTC. Its translation is CASSLERDPAYNEQFF. The chain has TRBV7-2 and TRBJ2-1; D remains ambiguous. Trimming took 1 base from V and 2 from J, leaving 12 bases between them. Germline V lookup: CDR1 SGHTA, CDR2 FQGNSA. This CDR3 contains 16 residues.

The CDR3 sequence: CASSFSGRGQEQFF. The DNA for the CDR3 is TGTGCCAGCAGCTTCAGTGGCAGGGGGCAGGAGCAGTTCTTC. This rearrangement joins TRBV11-3 to TRBJ2-1; TRBD1 aligns across 8 bases. This CDR3 has 14 residues. Germline V gene lookup returns CDR1 SGHNT and CDR2 YENEEA. V shed 3 bases and J 10 bases; nucleotides not matched to a gene: 8.

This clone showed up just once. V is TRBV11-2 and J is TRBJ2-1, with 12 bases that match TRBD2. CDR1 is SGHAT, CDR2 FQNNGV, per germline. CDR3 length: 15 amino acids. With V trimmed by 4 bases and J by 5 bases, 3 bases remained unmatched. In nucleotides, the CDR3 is TGTGCCAGCAGCTGGCTAGCGGGGGGGAACAATGAGCAGTTCTTC. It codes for CASSWLAGGNNEQFF.

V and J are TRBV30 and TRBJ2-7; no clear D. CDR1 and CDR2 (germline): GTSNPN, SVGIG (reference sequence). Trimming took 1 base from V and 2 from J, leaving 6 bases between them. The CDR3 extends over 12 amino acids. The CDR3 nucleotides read TGTGCCTGGAGTGGCCGTCCCTACGAGCAGTACTTC. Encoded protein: CAWSGRPYEQYF.

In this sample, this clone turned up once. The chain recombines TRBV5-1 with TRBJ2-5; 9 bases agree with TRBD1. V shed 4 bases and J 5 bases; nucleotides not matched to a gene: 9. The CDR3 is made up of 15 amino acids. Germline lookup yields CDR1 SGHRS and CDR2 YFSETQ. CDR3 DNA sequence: TGCGCCAGCAGCCTGACCGGGACAGGGTGGGAGACCCAGTACTTC. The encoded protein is CASSLTGTGWETQYF.

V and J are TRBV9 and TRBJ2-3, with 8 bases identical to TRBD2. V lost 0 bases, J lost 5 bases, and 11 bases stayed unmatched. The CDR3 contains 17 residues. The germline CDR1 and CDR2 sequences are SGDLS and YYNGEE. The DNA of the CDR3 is TGTGCCAGCAGCGTAGCTGGAGCGGGAGTGGCCCGAGATACGCAGTATTTT. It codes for CASSVAGAGVARDTQYF.

The CDR3 sequence is CASGGLENTIYF. The CDR3, as DNA: TGTGCCAGTGGGGGCTTGGAAAACACCATATATTTT. The V and J genes are TRBV19 and TRBJ1-3, with D perhaps TRBD1 (6 bases). V dropped 8 bases and J dropped 6 bases, with 11 bases sitting between them. Per the germline V gene, CDR1 is LNHDA and CDR2 is SQIVND (reference sequence). There are 12 residues in the CDR3.

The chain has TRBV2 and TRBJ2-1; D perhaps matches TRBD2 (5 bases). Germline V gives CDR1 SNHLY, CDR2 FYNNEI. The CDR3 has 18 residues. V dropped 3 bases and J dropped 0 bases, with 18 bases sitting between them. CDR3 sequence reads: CASSEREGRRSSYNEQFF. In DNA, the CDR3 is TGTGCCAGCAGTGAGAGGGAAGGACGGCGGAGCTCCTACAATGAGCAGTTCTTC.

The CDR3 protein is CSVDGGGEETQYF. The CDR3 region has the DNA TGCAGCGTTGACGGGGGAGGTGAAGAGACCCAGTACTTC. The chain recombines TRBV29-1 with TRBJ2-5, with D perhaps TRBD2 (6 bases). The CDR3 has 13 amino acids. V was cut by 3 bases and J by 3 bases, with 11 bases left in between. Germline loops: CDR1 SQVTM, CDR2 ANQGSEA. Drawing the rest from reference TRBV29-1 and TRBJ2-5, the complete variable domain is SAVISQKPSRDICQRGTSLTIQCQVDSQVTMMFWYRQQPGQSLTLIATANQGSEATYESGFVIDKFPISRPNLTFSTLTVSNMSPEDSSIYLCSVDGGGEETQYFGPGTRLLVL.

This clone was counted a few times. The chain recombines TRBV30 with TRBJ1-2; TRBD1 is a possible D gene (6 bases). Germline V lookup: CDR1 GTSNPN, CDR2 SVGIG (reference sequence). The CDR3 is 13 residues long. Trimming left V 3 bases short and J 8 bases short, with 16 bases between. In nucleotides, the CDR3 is TGTGCCTGGAGATCCCCAGGGGTTAGCGGCTACACCTTC. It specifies CAWRSPGVSGYTF.

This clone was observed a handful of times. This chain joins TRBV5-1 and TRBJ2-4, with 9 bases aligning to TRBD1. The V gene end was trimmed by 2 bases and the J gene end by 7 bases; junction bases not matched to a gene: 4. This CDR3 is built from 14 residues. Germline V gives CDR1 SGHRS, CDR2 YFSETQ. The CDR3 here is CASSFDRGGNIQYF. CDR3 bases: TGCGCCAGCAGCTTCGACAGGGGGGGGAACATTCAGTACTTC.

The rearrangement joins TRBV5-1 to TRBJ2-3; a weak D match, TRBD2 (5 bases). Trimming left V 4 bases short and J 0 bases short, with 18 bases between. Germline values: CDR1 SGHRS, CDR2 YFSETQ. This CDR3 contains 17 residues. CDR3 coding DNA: TGCGCCAGCAGCAGAAAGAGCGGAGCTGATAGCACAGATACGCAGTATTTT. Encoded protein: CASSRKSGADSTDTQYF.

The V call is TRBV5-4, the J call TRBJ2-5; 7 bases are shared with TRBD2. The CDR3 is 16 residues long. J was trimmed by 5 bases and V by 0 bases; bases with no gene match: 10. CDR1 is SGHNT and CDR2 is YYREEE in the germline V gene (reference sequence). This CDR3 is CASSLDFWTSAETQYF. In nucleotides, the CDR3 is TGTGCCAGCAGCTTGGATTTTTGGACTAGTGCCGAGACCCAGTACTTC.

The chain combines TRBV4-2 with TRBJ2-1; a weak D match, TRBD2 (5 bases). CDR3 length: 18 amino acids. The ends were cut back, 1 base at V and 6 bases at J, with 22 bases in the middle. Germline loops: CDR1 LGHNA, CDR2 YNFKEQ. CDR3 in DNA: TGTGCCAGCAGCCAAGCCCCCGCCGCGGGTTTGAGATTCAATGAGCAGTTCTTC. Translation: CASSQAPAAGLRFNEQFF.

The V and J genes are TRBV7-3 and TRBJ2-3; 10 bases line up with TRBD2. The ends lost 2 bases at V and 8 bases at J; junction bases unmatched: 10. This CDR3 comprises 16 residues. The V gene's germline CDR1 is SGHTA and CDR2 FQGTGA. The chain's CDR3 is CASSLVRASGRSTQYF. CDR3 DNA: TGTGCCAGCAGCTTAGTAAGGGCTAGCGGGAGAAGTACGCAGTATTTT.